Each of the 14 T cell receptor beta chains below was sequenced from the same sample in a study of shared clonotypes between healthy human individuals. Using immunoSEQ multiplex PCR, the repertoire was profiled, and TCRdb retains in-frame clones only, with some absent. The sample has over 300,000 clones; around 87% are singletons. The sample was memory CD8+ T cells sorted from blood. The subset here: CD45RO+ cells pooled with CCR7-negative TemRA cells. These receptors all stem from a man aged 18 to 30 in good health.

CDR3 nucleotide sequence: TGTGCCAGCAGTGAGTTTCGGACTAGCGAGAACGAGCAGTACTTC. Translation: CASSEFRTSENEQYF. The V call is TRBV2, the J call TRBJ2-7; TRBD2 aligns across 9 bases. Per germline, CDR1 SNHLY and CDR2 FYNNEI. This CDR3 contains 15 residues. Germline trimming cut 3 bases from V and 5 bases from J; bases unmatched to any gene: 8. Using reference TRBV2 and TRBJ2-7 for the parts outside the CDR3, the full variable domain is EPEVTQTPSHQVTQMGQEVILRCVPISNHLYFYWYRQILGQKVEFLVSFYNNEISEKSEIFDDQFSVERPDGSNFTLKIRSTKLEDSAMYFCASSEFRTSENEQYFGPGTRLTVT.

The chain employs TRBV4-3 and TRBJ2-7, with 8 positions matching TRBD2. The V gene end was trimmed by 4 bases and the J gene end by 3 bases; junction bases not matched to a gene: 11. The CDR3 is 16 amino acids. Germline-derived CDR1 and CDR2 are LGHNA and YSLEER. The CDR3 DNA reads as TGCGCCAGCAGCCTTGAAGCGGGGGAGTCTTTCTACGAGCAGTACTTC. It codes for CASSLEAGESFYEQYF.

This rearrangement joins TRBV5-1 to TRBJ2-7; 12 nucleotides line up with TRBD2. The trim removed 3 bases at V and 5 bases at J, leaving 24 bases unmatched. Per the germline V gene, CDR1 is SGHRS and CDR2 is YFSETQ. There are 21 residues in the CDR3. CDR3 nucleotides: TGCGCCAGCAGCTCGGGGCGACCACGACTAGCGGGAGACGGTGGTTCCAACGAGCAGTACTTC. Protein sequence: CASSSGRPRLAGDGGSNEQYF.

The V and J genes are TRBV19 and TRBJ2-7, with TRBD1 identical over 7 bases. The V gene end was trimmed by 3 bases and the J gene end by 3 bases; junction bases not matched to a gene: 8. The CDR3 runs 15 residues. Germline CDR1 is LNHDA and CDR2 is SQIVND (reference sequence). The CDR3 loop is CASSIGTGEYYEQYF. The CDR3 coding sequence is TGTGCCAGTAGTATTGGCACAGGGGAATACTACGAGCAGTACTTC.

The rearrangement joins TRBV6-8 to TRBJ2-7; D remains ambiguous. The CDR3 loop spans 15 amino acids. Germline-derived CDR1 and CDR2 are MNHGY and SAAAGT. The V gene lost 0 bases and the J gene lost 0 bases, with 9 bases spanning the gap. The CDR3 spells CASSYSTGHSYEQYF. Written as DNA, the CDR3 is TGTGCCAGCAGTTACTCGACTGGTCACTCCTACGAGCAGTACTTC.

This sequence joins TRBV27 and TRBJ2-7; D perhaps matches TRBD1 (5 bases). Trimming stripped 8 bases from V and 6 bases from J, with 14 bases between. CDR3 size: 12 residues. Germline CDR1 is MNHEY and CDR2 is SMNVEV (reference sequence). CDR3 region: CASHQGYGEQYF. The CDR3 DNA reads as TGTGCCAGCCACCAGGGATATGGCGAGCAGTACTTC.

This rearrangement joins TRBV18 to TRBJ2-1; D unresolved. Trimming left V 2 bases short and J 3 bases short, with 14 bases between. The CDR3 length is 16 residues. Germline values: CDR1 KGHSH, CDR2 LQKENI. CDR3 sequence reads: CASSPFEGVYYNEQFF. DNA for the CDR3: TGTGCCAGCTCACCATTTGAAGGAGTTTACTACAATGAGCAGTTCTTC.

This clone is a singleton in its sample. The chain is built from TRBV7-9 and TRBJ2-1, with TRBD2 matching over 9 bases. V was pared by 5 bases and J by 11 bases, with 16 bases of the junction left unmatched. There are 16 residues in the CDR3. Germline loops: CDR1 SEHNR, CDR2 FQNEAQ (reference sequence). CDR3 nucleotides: TGTGCCAGCAGCGAAAATAGCGGGAGTCCTAACCATAAGCAGTTCTTC. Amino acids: CASSENSGSPNHKQFF. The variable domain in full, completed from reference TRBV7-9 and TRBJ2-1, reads DTGVSQNPRHKITKRGQNVTFRCDPISEHNRLYWYRQTLGQGPEFLTYFQNEAQLEKSRLLSDRFSAERPKGSFSTLEIQRTEQGDSAMYLCASSENSGSPNHKQFFGPGTRLTVL.

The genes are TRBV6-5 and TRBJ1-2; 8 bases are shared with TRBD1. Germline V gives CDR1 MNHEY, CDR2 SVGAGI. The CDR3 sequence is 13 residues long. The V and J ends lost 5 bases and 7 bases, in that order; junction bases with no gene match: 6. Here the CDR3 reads CASSDDRGSGYTF. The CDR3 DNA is TGTGCCAGCAGTGACGACAGGGGAAGTGGCTACACCTTC.

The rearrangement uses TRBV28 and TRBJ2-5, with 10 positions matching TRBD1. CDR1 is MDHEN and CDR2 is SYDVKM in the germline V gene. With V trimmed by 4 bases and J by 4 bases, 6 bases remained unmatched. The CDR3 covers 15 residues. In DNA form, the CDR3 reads TGTGCCAGCAGTTGGGACAGGGGAGGGGGAGAGACCCAGTACTTC. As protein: CASSWDRGGGETQYF.

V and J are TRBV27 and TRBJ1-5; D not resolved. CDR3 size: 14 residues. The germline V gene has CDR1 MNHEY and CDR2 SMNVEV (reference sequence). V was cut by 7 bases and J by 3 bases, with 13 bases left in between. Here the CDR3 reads CASKLAGYNQPQHF. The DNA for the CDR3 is TGTGCCAGCAAGCTCGCAGGATACAATCAGCCCCAGCATTTT.

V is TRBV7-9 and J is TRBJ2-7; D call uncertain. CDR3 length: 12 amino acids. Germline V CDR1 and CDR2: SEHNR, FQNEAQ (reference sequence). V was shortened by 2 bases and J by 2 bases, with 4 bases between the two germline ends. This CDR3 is CASSLLPYEQYF. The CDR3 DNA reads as TGTGCCAGCAGCTTACTTCCCTACGAGCAGTACTTC.

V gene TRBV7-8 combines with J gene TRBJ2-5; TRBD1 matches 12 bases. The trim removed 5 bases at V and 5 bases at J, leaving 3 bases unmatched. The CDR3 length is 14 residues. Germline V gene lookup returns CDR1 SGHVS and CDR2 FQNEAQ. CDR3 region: CASSGGTGGETQYF. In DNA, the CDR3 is TGTGCCAGCAGCGGCGGGACAGGGGGCGAGACCCAGTACTTC.

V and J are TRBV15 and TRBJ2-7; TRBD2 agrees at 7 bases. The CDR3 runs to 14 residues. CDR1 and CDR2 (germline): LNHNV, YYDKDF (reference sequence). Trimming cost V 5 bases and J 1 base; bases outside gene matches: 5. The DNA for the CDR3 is TGTGCCACCAGCGAGGGAGCGGGGTCCTACGAGCAGTACTTC. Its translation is CATSEGAGSYEQYF.